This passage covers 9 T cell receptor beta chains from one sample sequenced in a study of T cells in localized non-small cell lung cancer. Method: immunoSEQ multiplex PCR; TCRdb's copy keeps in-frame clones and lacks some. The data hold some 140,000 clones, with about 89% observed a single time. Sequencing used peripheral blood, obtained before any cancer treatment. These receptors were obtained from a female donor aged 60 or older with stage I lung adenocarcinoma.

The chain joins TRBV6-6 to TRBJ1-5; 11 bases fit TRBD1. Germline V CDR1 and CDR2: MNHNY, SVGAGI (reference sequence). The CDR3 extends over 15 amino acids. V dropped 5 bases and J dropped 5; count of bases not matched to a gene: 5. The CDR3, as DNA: TGTGCCAGCAGTCCCGCGGACAGGGGGCATCAGCCCCAGCATTTT. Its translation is CASSPADRGHQPQHF.

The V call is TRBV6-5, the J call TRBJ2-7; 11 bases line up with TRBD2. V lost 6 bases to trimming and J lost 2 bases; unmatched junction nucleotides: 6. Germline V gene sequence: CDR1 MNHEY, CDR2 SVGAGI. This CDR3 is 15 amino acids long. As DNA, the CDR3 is TGTGCCAGCAGCCCCCCACTAGCGGGAGCCTACGAGCAGTACTTC. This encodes CASSPPLAGAYEQYF.

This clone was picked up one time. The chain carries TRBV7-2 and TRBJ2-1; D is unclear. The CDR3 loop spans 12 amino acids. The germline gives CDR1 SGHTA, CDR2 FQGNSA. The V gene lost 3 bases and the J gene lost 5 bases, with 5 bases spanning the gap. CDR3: CASSFSNNEQFF. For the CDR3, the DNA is TGTGCCAGCAGCTTTTCTAACAATGAGCAGTTCTTC.

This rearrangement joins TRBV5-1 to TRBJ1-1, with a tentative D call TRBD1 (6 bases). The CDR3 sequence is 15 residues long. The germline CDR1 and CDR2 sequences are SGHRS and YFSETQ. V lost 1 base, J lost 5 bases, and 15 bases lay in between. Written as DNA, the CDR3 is TGCGCCAGCAGCTTGAAGGTGGGGGGGCTGACTGAAGCTTTCTTT. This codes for CASSLKVGGLTEAFF.

CDR3 sequence reads: CASRLLTDTQYF. Here the CDR3 DNA reads TGTGCCAGCAGACTCCTGACAGATACGCAGTATTTT. This rearrangement joins TRBV11-2 to TRBJ2-3, with unresolved D. Germline values: CDR1 SGHAT, CDR2 FQNNGV. The CDR3 totals 12 residues. Trimming cost V 6 bases and J 3 bases, with 7 bases left between them.

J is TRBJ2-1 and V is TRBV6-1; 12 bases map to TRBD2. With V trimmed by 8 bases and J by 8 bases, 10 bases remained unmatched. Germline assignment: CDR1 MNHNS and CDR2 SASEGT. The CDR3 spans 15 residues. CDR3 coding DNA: TGTGCCAGCGCTCCGGGACTAGCGGGTTTGGATGAGCAGTTCTTC. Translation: CASAPGLAGLDEQFF.

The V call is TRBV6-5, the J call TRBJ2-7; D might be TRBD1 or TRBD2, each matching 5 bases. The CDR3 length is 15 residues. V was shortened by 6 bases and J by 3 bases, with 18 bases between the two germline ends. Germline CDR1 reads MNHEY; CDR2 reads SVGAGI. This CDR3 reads CASSLTGTGSYEQYF. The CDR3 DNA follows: TGTGCCAGCAGCCTAACTGGGACGGGGAGCTACGAGCAGTACTTC.

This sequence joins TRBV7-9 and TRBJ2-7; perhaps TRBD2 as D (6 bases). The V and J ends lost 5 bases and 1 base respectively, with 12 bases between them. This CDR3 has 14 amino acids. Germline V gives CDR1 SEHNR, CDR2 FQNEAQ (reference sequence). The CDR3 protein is CASSIGLSSYEQYF. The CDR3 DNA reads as TGTGCCAGCAGCATAGGACTATCTTCCTACGAGCAGTACTTC.

In nucleotides, the CDR3 is TGTGCCAGTAGTATAAGCGGGGGACAGGGAACAGATACGCAGTATTTT. Translated, it gives CASSISGGQGTDTQYF. The genes are TRBV19 and TRBJ2-3; D perhaps matches TRBD1 (9 bases). The germline gives CDR1 LNHDA, CDR2 SQIVND (reference sequence). V was trimmed by 2 bases and J by 3 bases, leaving 15 bases between them. This CDR3 spans 16 amino acids.